This T cell receptor (beta chain) was captured by sequencing in a study of blood T cell repertoires in COVID-19. Study overall: COVID-19 samples, acute and convalescent, were from the United States, Italy and Spain. From T cells, B-cell-depleted T cells, or PBMCs came the material, which was cDNA or gDNA.

V was pared by 3 bases and J by 6 bases, with 15 bases between. Germline loops: CDR1 KGHSH, CDR2 LQKENI. CDR3 length equals 14 residues. Data came from immunoSEQ multiplex PCR; TCRdb stores just in-frame clones and leaves some out. The data hold about 87,000 clones, with 85% to 90% observed a single time. This chain uses TRBV18 with TRBJ2-7; possible D gene TRBD1, 6 bases. Sequencing was performed on peripheral blood. The receptor was derived from a middle-aged man with acute or convalescent COVID-19. Written as DNA, the CDR3 is TGTGCCAGCTCACCTGACAGGTCAGGGACCGAGCAGTACTTC. The encoded protein is CASSPDRSGTEQYF.